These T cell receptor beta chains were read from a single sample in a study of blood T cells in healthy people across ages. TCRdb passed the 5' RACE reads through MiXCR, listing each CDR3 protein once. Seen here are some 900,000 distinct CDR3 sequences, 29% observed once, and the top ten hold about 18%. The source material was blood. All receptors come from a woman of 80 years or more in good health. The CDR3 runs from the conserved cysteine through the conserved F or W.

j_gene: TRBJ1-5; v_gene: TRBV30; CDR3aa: CAWNGGRADQPQHF
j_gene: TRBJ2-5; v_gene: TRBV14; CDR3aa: CASSRGTVIETQYF
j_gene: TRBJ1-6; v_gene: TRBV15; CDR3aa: CVTSRGQVPGSPLHF
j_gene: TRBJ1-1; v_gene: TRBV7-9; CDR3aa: CAGARGRDTEAFF
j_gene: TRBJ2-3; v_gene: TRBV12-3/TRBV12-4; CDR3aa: CASSFTGGLNTQYF
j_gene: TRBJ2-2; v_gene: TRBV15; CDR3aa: CATSRDGGRAGELFF
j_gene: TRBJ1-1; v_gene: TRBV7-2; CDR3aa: CASSPTGGITEAFF
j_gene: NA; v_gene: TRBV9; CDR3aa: CASSYRDRDNNEQYF
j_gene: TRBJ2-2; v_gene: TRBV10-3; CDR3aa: CAIWASGGRNTGELFF
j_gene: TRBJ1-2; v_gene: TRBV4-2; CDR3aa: CASSSRGQGAVTNYGYTF
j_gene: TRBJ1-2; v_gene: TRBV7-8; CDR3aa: CASSPRDRVYSYTF
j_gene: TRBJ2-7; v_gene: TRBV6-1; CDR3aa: CASSESRDGGSSYEQYF
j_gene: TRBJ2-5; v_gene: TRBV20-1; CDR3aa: CSAREPSGKETQYF
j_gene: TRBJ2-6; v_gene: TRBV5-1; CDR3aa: CASSLRIPSGANVLTF
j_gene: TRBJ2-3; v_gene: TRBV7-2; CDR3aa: CASSQRARDDTQYF
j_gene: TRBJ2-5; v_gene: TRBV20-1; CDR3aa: CSAREVGSLGNKETQYF
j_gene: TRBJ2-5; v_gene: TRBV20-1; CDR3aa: CSARVAGQETQYF
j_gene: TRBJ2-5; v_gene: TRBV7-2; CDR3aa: CASSLEVHGEQYF
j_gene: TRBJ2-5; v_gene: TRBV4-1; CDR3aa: CASSQAQQETQYF
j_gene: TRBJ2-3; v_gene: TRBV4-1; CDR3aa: CASSQLDRGGTDTQYF
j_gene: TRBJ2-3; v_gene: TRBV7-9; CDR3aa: CASSLGGGRGLTDTQYF
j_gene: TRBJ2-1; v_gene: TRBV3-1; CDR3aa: CASGQVGSNEQFF
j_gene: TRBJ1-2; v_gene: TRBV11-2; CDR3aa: CASSLERGLIYGYTF
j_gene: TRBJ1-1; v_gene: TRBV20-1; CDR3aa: CSAPRTTMNTEAFF
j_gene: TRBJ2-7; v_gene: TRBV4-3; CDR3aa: CASSQDQTSGSSYEQYF
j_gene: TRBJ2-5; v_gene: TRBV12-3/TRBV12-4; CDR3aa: CASSLALPGAGQETQYF
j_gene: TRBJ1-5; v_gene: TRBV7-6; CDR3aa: CASSLVYNQGQHF
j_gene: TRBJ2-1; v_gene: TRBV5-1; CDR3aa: CASSLDNSGGTEQFF
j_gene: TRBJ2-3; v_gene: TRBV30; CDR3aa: CAWSVSGGPDTQYF
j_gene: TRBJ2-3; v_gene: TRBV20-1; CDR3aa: CSARAGGRQYF